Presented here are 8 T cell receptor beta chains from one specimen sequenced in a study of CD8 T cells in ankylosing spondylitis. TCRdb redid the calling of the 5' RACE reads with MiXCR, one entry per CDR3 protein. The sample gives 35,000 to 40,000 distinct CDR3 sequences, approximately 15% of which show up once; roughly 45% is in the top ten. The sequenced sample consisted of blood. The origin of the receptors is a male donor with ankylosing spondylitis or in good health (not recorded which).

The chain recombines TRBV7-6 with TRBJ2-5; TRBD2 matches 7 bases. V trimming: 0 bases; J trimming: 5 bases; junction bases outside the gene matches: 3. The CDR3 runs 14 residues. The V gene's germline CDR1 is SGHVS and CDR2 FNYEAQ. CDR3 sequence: CASSLAGGFETQYF. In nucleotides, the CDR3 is TGTGCCAGCAGCTTAGCGGGGGGGTTTGAGACCCAGTACTTC.

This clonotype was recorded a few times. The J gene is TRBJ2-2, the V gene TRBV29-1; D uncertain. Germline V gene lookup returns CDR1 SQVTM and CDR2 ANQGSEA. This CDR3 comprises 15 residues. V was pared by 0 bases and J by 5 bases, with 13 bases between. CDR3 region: CSVEDPTDPTGELFF. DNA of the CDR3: TGCAGCGTTGAAGATCCCACAGACCCGACCGGGGAGCTGTTTTTT.

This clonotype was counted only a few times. The CDR3 here is CASLSRTSGSNEQFF. CDR3 DNA sequence: TGTGCCAGCCTAAGTCGGACTAGCGGGAGCAATGAGCAGTTCTTC. The J gene is TRBJ2-1, the V gene TRBV6-2 or TRBV6-3; the match to TRBD2 covers 13 bases. The CDR3 has 15 residues. The germline V gene has CDR1 MNHEY and CDR2 SVGEGT. The ends lost 8 bases at V and 6 bases at J; junction bases unmatched: 7.

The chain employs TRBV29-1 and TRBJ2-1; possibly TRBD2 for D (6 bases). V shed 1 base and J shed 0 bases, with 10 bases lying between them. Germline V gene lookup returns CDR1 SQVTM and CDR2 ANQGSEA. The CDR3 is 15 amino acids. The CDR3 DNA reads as TGCAGCGTTGAAGGCGCCGGGAGCTCCTACAATGAGCAGTTCTTC. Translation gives CSVEGAGSSYNEQFF.

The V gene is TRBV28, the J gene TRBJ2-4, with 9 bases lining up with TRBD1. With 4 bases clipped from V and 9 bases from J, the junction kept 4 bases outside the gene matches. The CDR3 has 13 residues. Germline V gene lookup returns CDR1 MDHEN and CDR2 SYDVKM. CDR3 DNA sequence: TGTGCCAGCAGTTCGGGACAGGGTACCATTCAGTACTTC. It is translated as CASSSGQGTIQYF.

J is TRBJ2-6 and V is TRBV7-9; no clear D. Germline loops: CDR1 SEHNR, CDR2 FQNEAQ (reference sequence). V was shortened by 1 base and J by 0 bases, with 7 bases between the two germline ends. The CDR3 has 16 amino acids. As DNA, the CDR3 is TGTGCCAGCAGCTTAGTAGTTGGCTCTGGGGCCAACGTCCTGACTTTC. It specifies CASSLVVGSGANVLTF. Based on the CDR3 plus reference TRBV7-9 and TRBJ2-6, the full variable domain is DTGVSQNPRHKITKRGQNVTFRCDPISEHNRLYWYRQTLGQGPEFLTYFQNEAQLEKSRLLSDRFSAERPKGSFSTLEIQRTEQGDSAMYLCASSLVVGSGANVLTFGAGSRLTVL.

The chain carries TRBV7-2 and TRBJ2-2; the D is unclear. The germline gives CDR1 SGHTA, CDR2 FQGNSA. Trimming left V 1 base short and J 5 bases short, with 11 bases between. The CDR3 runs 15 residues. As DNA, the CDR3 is TGTGCCAGCAGCTTAGTGTCGGGTGGGACCGGGGAGCTGTTTTTT. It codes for CASSLVSGGTGELFF. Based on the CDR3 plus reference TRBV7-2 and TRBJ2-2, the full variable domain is GAGVSQSPSNKVTEKGKDVELRCDPISGHTALYWYRQSLGQGLEFLIYFQGNSAPDKSGLPSDRFSAERTGGSVSTLTIQRTQQEDSAVYLCASSLVSGGTGELFFGEGSRLTVL.

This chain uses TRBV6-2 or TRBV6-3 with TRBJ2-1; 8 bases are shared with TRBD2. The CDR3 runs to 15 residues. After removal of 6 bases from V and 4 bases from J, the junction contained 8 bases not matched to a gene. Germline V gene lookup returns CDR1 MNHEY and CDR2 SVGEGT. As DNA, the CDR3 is TGTGCCAGCAGCCCGACCGGGGGGGTTTACAATGAGCAGTTCTTC. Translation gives CASSPTGGVYNEQFF.